What follows are 25 T cell receptor beta chains derived from one specimen sequenced in a study of cytomegalovirus exposure and HLA in healthy donors. The PCR ran on 60 Vbeta and 13 Jbeta primers. Sequenced by immunoSEQ multiplex PCR; TCRdb stores in-frame clones only, minus some. Of some 120,000 clones detected, 74% appear once; the ten largest clones hold 5.5% to 7.5%. Sequencing input: PBMCs. These receptors were taken from a woman aged 45-65 years in good health and CMV-seropositive.

The gene calls are TRBV18 and TRBJ1-4, with 10 bases identical to TRBD1. The CDR3 is 15 residues long. In germline, CDR1 is KGHSH, CDR2 LQKENI. V was pared by 6 bases and J by 8 bases, with 9 bases of the junction left unmatched. DNA for the CDR3: TGTGCCAGCTCGACGGACAGGGGGACGAGGGAAAAACTGTTTTTT. Encoded protein: CASSTDRGTREKLFF.

This clone was counted only a few times. The chain couples TRBV10-3 to TRBJ2-5; 7 bases are shared with TRBD1. Germline V lookup: CDR1 ENHRY, CDR2 SYGVKD. The CDR3 runs 14 residues. V was pared by 6 bases and J by 2 bases, with 6 bases of the junction left unmatched. CDR3 coding DNA: TGTGCCATCAGGAAGGGACAGACTCAAGAGACCCAGTACTTC. Protein: CAIRKGQTQETQYF.

The chain joins TRBV7-2 to TRBJ2-7; 7 positions agree with TRBD1. This CDR3 comprises 13 residues. Germline values: CDR1 SGHTA, CDR2 FQGNSA. With V trimmed by 5 bases and J by 3 bases, 4 bases remained unmatched. The DNA of the CDR3 is TGTGCCAGCAGCGGGGACAGTCTCTACGAGCAGTACTTC. Amino acid sequence: CASSGDSLYEQYF.

This sequence joins TRBV30 and TRBJ1-4, with 11 positions matching TRBD1. Unmatched junction bases numbered 6, after V lost 0 bases and J lost 3 bases. Germline V gene sequence: CDR1 GTSNPN, CDR2 SVGIG (reference sequence). The CDR3 spans 17 residues. The CDR3 sequence is CAWSVTGQGVANEKLFF. The CDR3 DNA is TGTGCCTGGAGTGTTACGGGACAGGGGGTCGCTAATGAAAAACTGTTTTTT.

The chain is built from TRBV6-5 and TRBJ1-6; D call uncertain. This CDR3 comprises 12 residues. Germline V gene data show CDR1 as MNHEY and CDR2 as SVGAGI. The V end was cut by 6 bases, the J end by 10 bases, with 10 bases between. The DNA for the CDR3 is TGTGCCAGCAGAGACGGGAGCTCACCCCTCCACTTT. Its translation: CASRDGSSPLHF.

The gene calls are TRBV5-6 and TRBJ1-5; TRBD1 aligns across 7 bases. Germline trimming cut 4 bases from V and 1 base from J; bases unmatched to any gene: 5. From germline, CDR1 is SGHDT and CDR2 YYEEEE. The CDR3 spans 15 residues. The CDR3 DNA follows: TGTGCCAGCAGCGACCAGGGGGGCAGCAATCAGCCCCAGCATTTT. Residues: CASSDQGGSNQPQHF.

The rearrangement uses TRBV5-1 and TRBJ1-3, with 9 bases matching TRBD1. V lost 4 bases and J lost 0; bases outside the gene matches: 5. Germline V CDR1 and CDR2: SGHRS, YFSETQ. The CDR3 is made up of 16 amino acids. The CDR3 region is CASSATGGSSGNTIYF. Written as DNA, the CDR3 is TGCGCCAGCAGCGCGACAGGGGGGAGCTCTGGAAACACCATATATTTT.

The chain carries TRBV10-3 and TRBJ1-2; D might be TRBD1 (6 bases). The germline V gene encodes CDR1 ENHRY and CDR2 SYGVKD. V shed 5 bases and J shed 5 bases, with 12 bases lying between them. The length of the CDR3 is 13 residues. The CDR3 DNA reads TGTGCCATCAGTCTGGATAGGGGGTATGGCTACACCTTC. It codes for CAISLDRGYGYTF.

V usage is TRBV30 and J usage is TRBJ1-5; 8 bases line up with TRBD1. CDR1 GTSNPN and CDR2 SVGIG come from the germline V gene (reference sequence). The CDR3 extends over 13 amino acids. After removal of 5 bases from V and 4 bases from J, the junction contained 4 bases not matched to a gene. The CDR3 sequence: CAWAGQDNQPQHF. The CDR3 coding sequence is TGTGCCTGGGCGGGACAGGATAATCAGCCCCAGCATTTT.

The chain has TRBV7-2 and TRBJ2-1; 7 bases are shared with TRBD2. CDR1 SGHTA and CDR2 FQGNSA come from the germline V gene. V gave up 1 base and J gave up 6 bases; unmatched junction bases: 3. This CDR3 comprises 14 residues. CDR3 protein: CASSLVGGGNEQFF. CDR3 bases: TGTGCCAGCAGCTTAGTAGGCGGGGGCAATGAGCAGTTCTTC.

The gene calls are TRBV10-3 and TRBJ2-3; 14 positions match TRBD2. Per the germline V gene, CDR1 is ENHRY and CDR2 is SYGVKD. The junction had 5 bases not matched to a gene; V was cut back by 4 bases and J by 5 bases. The CDR3 consists of 16 residues. CDR3 in DNA: TGTGCCATCAGTGGGACTAGCGGGGGGCCCGGAGATACGCAGTATTTT. Encoded protein: CAISGTSGGPGDTQYF.

The chain has TRBV7-2 and TRBJ2-3, with no clear D. The germline V gene encodes CDR1 SGHTA and CDR2 FQGNSA. The CDR3 has 15 amino acids. Trimming stripped 5 bases from V and 2 bases from J, with 14 bases between. CDR3 coding DNA: TGTGCCAGCAGCCCCCAGGTTGGGTTCACAGATACGCAGTATTTT. Its translation: CASSPQVGFTDTQYF.

The rearrangement uses TRBV4-2 and TRBJ2-7; no clear D. The CDR3 consists of 16 residues. Germline values: CDR1 LGHNA, CDR2 YNFKEQ. The ends were cut back, 1 base at V and 0 bases at J, with 13 bases in the middle. CDR3 protein: CASSQGRGMNSYEQYF. The CDR3 nucleotides are TGTGCCAGCAGCCAAGGTAGAGGTATGAACTCCTACGAGCAGTACTTC.

This chain connects TRBV2 to TRBJ2-5; 8 nucleotides align to TRBD2. CDR3 length: 13 amino acids. Germline V lookup: CDR1 SNHLY, CDR2 FYNNEI. J was trimmed by 7 bases and V by 3 bases; bases with no gene match: 4. The CDR3 region has the DNA TGTGCCAGCAGTGAGCAGCTAGCGGGGACCCAGTACTTC. Protein product: CASSEQLAGTQYF.

On this clone: The junction does not match germline at one end; this may be a read error. This rearrangement joins TRBV7-9 to TRBJ1-4; TRBD1 is a possible D gene (5 bases). Germline V lookup: CDR1 SEHNR, CDR2 FQNEAQ (reference sequence). The CDR3 contains 16 residues. The CDR3 bases are TGTTCCAGCAGCGCGCGATTCAGGGCGGATAATGAAAAACTGTTTTTT. Translated: CSSSARFRADNEKLFF.

The CDR3 spells CASSFASGRGTEAFF. CDR3 sequence (DNA): TGCGCCAGCAGCTTTGCCTCAGGGAGGGGCACTGAAGCTTTCTTT. The J gene is TRBJ1-1, the V gene TRBV5-1, with TRBD1 as a possible D gene (5 bases). The CDR3 is made up of 15 amino acids. The germline V and J ends were trimmed by 2 bases and 4 bases, with 15 bases remaining between them. Germline CDR1 SGHRS, CDR2 YFSETQ. The whole variable domain, remainder taken from reference TRBV5-1 and TRBJ1-1, is KAGVTQTPRYLIKTRGQQVTLSCSPISGHRSVSWYQQTPGQGLQFLFEYFSETQRNKGNFPGRFSGRQFSNSRSEMNVSTLELGDSALYLCASSFASGRGTEAFFGQGTRLTVV.

This clone was recorded only once. The chain uses TRBV6-6 and TRBJ2-7; D uncertain. This CDR3 is 11 amino acids long. The germline V gene encodes CDR1 MNHNY and CDR2 SVGAGI (reference sequence). The germline V and J ends were trimmed by 7 bases and 2 bases, with 6 bases remaining between them. CDR3 nucleotide sequence: TGTGCCAGCATGGCAGCCTACGAGCAGTACTTC. Protein: CASMAAYEQYF.

The chain recombines TRBV7-2 with TRBJ2-1, with TRBD2 as a possible D gene (5 bases). Germline CDR1 SGHTA, CDR2 FQGNSA. Trimming left V 5 bases short and J 0 bases short, with 11 bases between. This CDR3 is built from 15 residues. The CDR3 loop is CASSTAVSSYNEQFF. The CDR3 nucleotides are TGTGCCAGCAGCACAGCGGTTAGCTCCTACAATGAGCAGTTCTTC.

The gene calls are TRBV19 and TRBJ2-7; D is possibly TRBD2 (7 bases). This CDR3 is built from 14 residues. Germline V lookup: CDR1 LNHDA, CDR2 SQIVND (reference sequence). The V and J ends lost 8 bases and 6 bases respectively, with 20 bases between them. In DNA form, the CDR3 reads TGTGCCAGTGGGAATCTGGGGGGGCGCGTCGAGCAGTACTTC. It translates to CASGNLGGRVEQYF. Together with reference TRBV19 and TRBJ2-7, the CDR3 gives the full variable domain: DGGITQSPKYLFRKEGQNVTLSCEQNLNHDAMYWYRQDPGQGLRLIYYSQIVNDFQKGDIAEGYSVSREKKESFPLTVTSAQKNPTAFYLCASGNLGGRVEQYFGPGTRLTVT.

The chain combines TRBV10-3 with TRBJ2-3; tentative D call: TRBD1 (5 bases). Trimming removed 1 base at V and 4 bases at J, with 9 bases between. The CDR3 is 14 amino acids. The V gene's germline CDR1 is ENHRY and CDR2 SYGVKD. In nucleotides, the CDR3 is TGTGCCATCAGTGAGTTCAGGGCGGCAGATACGCAGTATTTT. Translating gives CAISEFRAADTQYF.

The rearrangement joins TRBV14 to TRBJ1-4; 8 bases are shared with TRBD1. CDR1 is SGHDN and CDR2 is FVKESK in the germline V gene. J was trimmed by 8 bases and V by 4 bases; bases with no gene match: 9. The CDR3 runs 15 residues. The CDR3 nucleotides read TGTGCCAGCAGCCGTCAACAGGGGGAAGCGGAAAAACTGTTTTTT. Protein: CASSRQQGEAEKLFF.

This chain joins TRBV18 and TRBJ2-7, with D tentatively TRBD2 (5 bases). The germline V gene encodes CDR1 KGHSH and CDR2 LQKENI. This CDR3 spans 12 amino acids. V lost 3 bases, J lost 7 bases, and 10 bases lay in between. In DNA form, the CDR3 reads TGTGCCAGCTCACCGGAGGAACTAGAGCAGTACTTC. The encoded protein is CASSPEELEQYF.

The rearrangement uses TRBV7-6 and TRBJ2-7; D is unclear. Trimming shortened V by 1 base and J by 0 bases, and 10 bases separated the two germline ends. The CDR3 covers 15 residues. Germline V lookup: CDR1 SGHVS, CDR2 FNYEAQ. CDR3: CASSLEAQSSYEQYF. The CDR3 DNA reads as TGTGCCAGCAGCTTAGAAGCACAGAGCTCCTACGAGCAGTACTTC.

The J gene is TRBJ2-4, the V gene TRBV18; 9 bases are a match to TRBD1. The length of the CDR3 is 15 residues. J gave up 8 bases and V 4 bases, and 9 bases lay outside the gene matches. Germline lookup yields CDR1 KGHSH and CDR2 LQKENI. The CDR3 protein is CASSRPTGGDDIQYF. CDR3 sequence (DNA): TGTGCCAGCTCACGACCGACAGGGGGGGACGACATTCAGTACTTC.

This clone occurred a few times. The chain recombines TRBV27 with TRBJ2-6; no reliable D call. The CDR3 loop spans 14 amino acids. Germline-derived CDR1 and CDR2 are MNHEY and SMNVEV (reference sequence). V was trimmed by 4 bases and J by 0 bases, leaving 4 bases between them. CDR3 sequence (DNA): TGTGCCAGCAGTTCCAGCTCTGGGGCCAACGTCCTGACTTTC. Its translation is CASSSSSGANVLTF. Complete variable domain (other parts from reference TRBV27 and TRBJ2-6): EAQVTQNPRYLITVTGKKLTVTCSQNMNHEYMSWYRQDPGLGLRQIYYSMNVEVTDKGDVPEGYKVSRKEKRNFPLILESPSPNQTSLYFCASSSSSGANVLTFGAGSRLTVL.